These 14 T cell receptor beta chains came from one sample sequenced in a study of tumor-infiltrating lymphocytes in primary liver carcinoma. The tissue used was unsorted bulk material of roughly 17-33 mg. RNA and DNA were co-extracted from it with the AllPrep DNA/RNA mini kit. The authors made TCR beta cDNA from approximately 500 ng total RNA with a constant-region primer. Libraries covering TCR beta were generated through three nested multiplex PCR rounds (using a slightly modified ARM-PCR). In the first two PCR rounds, TRBV1-TRBV30 forward primers were paired with a C-beta reverse primer, and each round lasted approximately 9 cycles. Each CDR3 protein gets one entry after TCRdb re-called the multiplex PCR reads with MiXCR. Here the sample spans about 100,000 distinct CDR3 sequences, about 70% being singletons. The sequencing sample was made of tumor-adjacent normal liver tissue. Receptors originate from a man in his forties with primary liver carcinoma and hepatitis B virus infection.

As to this clonotype: One base away lies a much larger clone, so this may be a sequencing read error. This chain links TRBV5-5 with TRBJ1-3; D is unresolved. This CDR3 region has 14 residues. Per the germline V gene, CDR1 is SGHKS and CDR2 is YYEKEE (reference sequence). The CDR3 spells CASSLVIFGNTVYF. As DNA, the CDR3 is TGTGCCAGCAGCTTGGTGATATTTGGAAACACCGTATATTTT.

This chain links TRBV6-5 with TRBJ1-6, with a possible D match to TRBD1 (5 bases). V was trimmed by 9 bases and J by 10 bases, leaving 19 bases between them. CDR1 and CDR2 from the germline V gene are MNHEY and SVGAGI. This CDR3 is built from 14 residues. The CDR3 DNA is TGTGCCAGTAGTAGTGGGGCTGAAGAATCACCCCTCCACTTT. This codes for CASSSGAEESPLHF.

In its sample, this clonotype was seen many times. The gene calls are TRBV6-1 and TRBJ2-1; no clear D gene. The CDR3 is made up of 13 amino acids. CDR1 and CDR2 from the germline V gene are MNHNS and SASEGT. The V and J ends lost 9 bases and 4 bases respectively, with 13 bases between them. The CDR3 reads CASTLSIYNEQFF. CDR3 sequence (DNA): TGTGCCAGTACACTGTCTATTTACAATGAGCAGTTCTTC.

As to this clonotype: One end of the junction varies from germline; a read error may be responsible. The chain carries TRBV29-1 and TRBJ1-2, with D possibly TRBD1 on 5 matching bases. CDR1 and CDR2 (germline): SQVTM, ANQGSEA. This CDR3 has 13 amino acids. CDR3: CSVTTGGTDGCTF. CDR3 bases: TGCAGCGTTACAACTGGGGGGACGGATGGCTGCACCTTC.

Turning to this clonotype: At one boundary the junction diverges from the germline segment, which might be a read error. V is TRBV14 and J is TRBJ2-1; D gene unclear. Germline CDR1 is SGHDN and CDR2 is FVKESK. This CDR3 has 13 amino acids. CDR3 amino acids: CTSSHKSYNEQFF. The CDR3 DNA sequence: TGTACCAGCAGCCATAAGTCCTACAATGAACAGTTCTTC.

This clonotype was observed at least ten times. The chain recombines TRBV10-1 with TRBJ2-1; D is ambiguous. Trimming removed 2 bases at V and 2 bases at J, with 4 bases between. This CDR3 has 13 amino acids. The germline gives CDR1 WNHNN, CDR2 SYGVQD (reference sequence). Written as DNA, the CDR3 is TGCGCCAGCAGTGAGGATCCCTACAATGAGCAGTTCTTC. This codes for CASSEDPYNEQFF.

Of note for this clonotype: No conserved phenylalanine or tryptophan is present at the end of the CDR3, so a read error is the likely explanation. This chain joins TRBV11-1 and TRBJ2-2, with TRBD1 matching 8 bases. Trimming cost V 5 bases and J 5 bases; bases outside gene matches: 7. The germline V gene has CDR1 SGHAT and CDR2 FQDESV (reference sequence). The CDR3 has 15 amino acids. The CDR3 DNA reads TGTGCCAGCAGCCCGGACAGGGTGGGTACCGGGGAGCTGTTTATT. Amino acids: CASSPDRVGTGELFI.

This clonotype was recorded at least ten times. This chain links TRBV5-1 with TRBJ2-7; D is perhaps TRBD1 or TRBD2 (5 bases each). Per germline, CDR1 SGHRS and CDR2 YFSETQ. This CDR3 has 14 amino acids. With 4 bases removed from V and 1 base from J, the gap between germline ends came to 12 bases. The CDR3 bases are TGCGCCAGCAGCCCAGGGACGGGTTCCTACGAGCAGTACTTC. Encoded protein: CASSPGTGSYEQYF.

Details on this clonotype: In this CDR3 the conserved last residue, phenylalanine or tryptophan, is missing, so a read error is likely. The chain has TRBV11-1 and TRBJ2-5, with TRBD2 matching over 13 bases. Unmatched junction bases numbered 15, after V lost 6 bases and J lost 5 bases. Germline V CDR1 and CDR2: SGHAT, FQDESV (reference sequence). The CDR3 runs 18 residues. CDR3 DNA: TGTGCCAGCAGTTCCGTGGAGACTAGCGGGAGGCCGAGGGAGACCCAGTACTTA. The encoded protein is CASSSVETSGRPRETQYL.

For this clonotype: Possible read error: a much larger clone is one base away. The chain carries TRBV6-1 and TRBJ2-3; 9 bases line up with TRBD2. CDR3 size: 18 residues. Germline lookup yields CDR1 MNHNS and CDR2 SASEGT. J gave up 2 bases and V 5 bases, and 14 bases lay outside the gene matches. CDR3 sequence: CASSKNPGASGNTDTQYF. CDR3 DNA: TGTGCCAGCAGTAAAAACCCAGGAGCTAGCGGGAACACAGATACGCAGTATTTT.

In regard to this clonotype: The junction does not match germline at one end; this may be a read error. V is TRBV11-2 and J is TRBJ2-7, with D unresolved. Germline V gene lookup returns CDR1 SGHAT and CDR2 FQNNGV. This CDR3 is built from 12 residues. As DNA, the CDR3 is TGTGACAGCAGCTTAGAGTGGAGCGAGCAGTACTTC. Residues: CDSSLEWSEQYF.

In regard to this clonotype: It is likely a read error, because the conserved phenylalanine at the end of the CDR3 is missing. V is TRBV4-1 and J is TRBJ2-1, with a possible D match to TRBD2 (5 bases). The V gene's germline CDR1 is MGHRA and CDR2 YSYEKL. The CDR3 runs 17 residues. Deletions cut 4 bases from V and 0 bases from J, with 16 bases between. CDR3 sequence: CASSRLLAESSYNEQFI. The CDR3 DNA reads as TGCGCCAGCAGCCGACTACTGGCCGAGAGCTCCTACAATGAGCAGTTCATC.

With respect to this clonotype: Germline and junction disagree at one end, which may indicate a read error. The rearrangement joins TRBV29-1 to TRBJ2-7; the match to TRBD1 covers 8 bases. CDR3 length equals 13 residues. The V gene's germline CDR1 is SQVTM and CDR2 ANQGSEA. The chain's CDR3 is CSVGLDRGYERYF. The CDR3 nucleotides are TGTAGCGTGGGCCTCGACAGGGGTTACGAGCGGTACTTC.

This clonotype was observed at least ten times. V gene TRBV6-5 combines with J gene TRBJ1-1; a weak D match, TRBD1 (5 bases). Germline V lookup: CDR1 MNHEY, CDR2 SVGAGI. V lost 6 bases and J lost 7, with 18 bases in between. The CDR3 has 14 amino acids. CDR3 nucleotide sequence: TGTGCCAGCAGGCCCACAGGAGAATTGGGTGAAGCTTTCTTT. Translating gives CASRPTGELGEAFF.